The rows below give T cell receptor beta chains drawn from one sample of a study of shared T cell receptors in the human thymus. Assay used: immunoSEQ multiplex PCR; TCRdb lists only in-frame clones, some missing. Of almost 550,000 clones in the sample, 75% to 85% were seen once. These sequences were also reported in another study, on human thymus T cells.

Sequencing was performed on thymocytes. The receptors derive from a boy in the first two years of life with a congenital heart defect. Both conserved end residues are part of each CDR3. The D gene is left open where the match is weak. Not all rows give a size; the values are once, few, many and, for expanded clones, a class.

j_call,d_call,clone_size,v_call,cdr3_nt,cdr3_aa
TRBJ1-3,.,.,TRBV30,TGTGCCTGGAGGGTCCCCGGGACAGGAAACACCATATATTTT,CAWRVPGTGNTIYF
TRBJ2-1,.,.,TRBV6-1,TGTGCCAGCAGTTTGGGGGGGCGCTGGGACGAGCAGTTCTTC,CASSLGGRWDEQFF
TRBJ2-3,.,.,TRBV30,TGTGCCTGGATCCCCGACAGTCCCCGAGAAGATACGCAGTATTTT,CAWIPDSPREDTQYF
TRBJ2-1,.,few,TRBV7-3,TGTGCCAGCAGCCCAGAGGGTAACAATGAGCAGTTCTTC,CASSPEGNNEQFF
TRBJ1-5,.,.,TRBV27,TGTGCCAGCAGCCCCACTGTGGATCAGCCCCAGCATTTT,CASSPTVDQPQHF
TRBJ2-7,.,.,TRBV5-1,TGCGCCAGCAGCCACACCCGGGACGAGCAGTACTTC,CASSHTRDEQYF
TRBJ2-7,.,.,TRBV27,TGTGCCAGCAGTCCCATACCGAAGCCTGGCTCCTACGAGCAGTACTTC,CASSPIPKPGSYEQYF
TRBJ1-2,.,.,TRBV15,TGTGCCACCAGCAGAGAGCTGGGACACAGTTACACCTTC,CATSRELGHSYTF
TRBJ2-7,.,.,TRBV4-3,TGCGCCAGCAGCCAAGGTAGGGACTCCTCCTACGAGCAGTACTTC,CASSQGRDSSYEQYF
TRBJ2-7,.,.,TRBV10-2,TGCGCCAGCAGTGATCTCAGGGGTACGGATGAGCAGTACTTC,CASSDLRGTDEQYF
TRBJ2-5,TRBD2,.,TRBV4-1,TGCGCCAGCATAGCGGGAGAGACCCAGTACTTC,CASIAGETQYF
TRBJ2-1,TRBD2,.,TRBV27,TGTGCCGTACTAGCGGGGCCCCTATTTGAGCAGTTCTTC,CAVLAGPLFEQFF
TRBJ2-1,TRBD2,.,TRBV27,TGTGCCAGCACCTCTACCCTTAGCGGGAGGGCCTACAATGAGCAGTTCTTC,CASTSTLSGRAYNEQFF
TRBJ2-7,TRBD2,.,TRBV11-2,TGTGCCAGCAGCCCCCCCCCGGGACTAGCGGGGTCCTACGAGCAGTACTTC,CASSPPPGLAGSYEQYF
TRBJ2-1,TRBD2,.,TRBV19,TGTGCCAGTAGTATTGAGCGGGACTCCTACAATGAGCAGTTCTTC,CASSIERDSYNEQFF
TRBJ2-1,TRBD2,.,TRBV27,TGTGCCAGCAGTTCCGGGACTAGCGGGAGGGAGACCGGTGAGCAGTTCTTC,CASSSGTSGRETGEQFF
TRBJ2-1,.,few,TRBV29-1,TGCAGCGTTGATACGGGAGTGCCCAAGAGCAATGAGCAGTTCTTC,CSVDTGVPKSNEQFF
TRBJ2-1,TRBD2,few,TRBV18,TGTGCCAGCTCACCTGGGACTAGCGGGGGACAGGAGCAGTTCTTC,CASSPGTSGGQEQFF
TRBJ2-1,.,.,TRBV27,TGTGCCAGCATTCGGGCTAGCAGCAATGAGCAGTTCTTC,CASIRASSNEQFF
TRBJ2-1,TRBD2,.,TRBV7-3,TGTGCCAGCAGCTTAAGGGCTAGCGGGCCGGGATACAATGAGCAGTTCTTC,CASSLRASGPGYNEQFF
TRBJ2-3,.,.,TRBV20-1,TGCAGTGCAACAACAAATACGCAGTATTTT,CSATTNTQYF
TRBJ2-7,TRBD1,.,TRBV4-1,TGCGCCAGCAGCCATCAGGACAGGAGCGGCAAGCTGACCTACGAGCAGTACTTC,CASSHQDRSGKLTYEQYF
TRBJ1-2,TRBD1,.,TRBV28,TGTGCCAGCAGACCGGGAGGACAGGACAGGGGACCAGCTAACTATGGCTACACCTTC,CASRPGGQDRGPANYGYTF
TRBJ1-1,TRBD1,.,TRBV5-1,TGCGCCAGCAGCCCGCGGGACAGGGGAACTGAAGCTTTCTTT,CASSPRDRGTEAFF
TRBJ1-2,.,.,TRBV5-4,TGTGCCAGCAGCCCCGGGACTGACGTTAACTATGGCTACACCTTC,CASSPGTDVNYGYTF
TRBJ2-2,.,.,TRBV28,TGTGCCAGCAGTCTCTGGAACACCGGGGAGCTGTTTTTT,CASSLWNTGELFF
TRBJ1-2,.,.,TRBV6-4,TGTGCCAGCAGTGACCCCCGAGGGAGTGGCTACACCTTC,CASSDPRGSGYTF